The 3 T cell receptor beta chains below come from one sample, sequenced in a study of breast tumors, draining lymph nodes, adjacent tissues. Breast cancer patients provided tissue from their axillary draining lymph nodes. Using its own MiXCR run on the multiplex PCR reads, TCRdb lists one record per CDR3 protein. The sample records 150,000 to 200,000 distinct CDR3 sequences, 33% being singletons. Sample: axillary lymph node tissue. Source of these receptors: a female donor with breast cancer. Some clones in this sample may be carry-over from other donors' samples.

This clonotype was counted a single time. This sequence joins TRBV28 and TRBJ1-1; 9 nucleotides line up with TRBD1. The CDR3 sequence is 15 residues long. Germline trimming cut 6 bases from V and 2 bases from J; bases unmatched to any gene: 7. Germline CDR1 reads MDHEN; CDR2 reads SYDVKM. In DNA form, the CDR3 reads TGTGCCAGCAGATACAGGGGGCGAGGTAACACTGAAGCTTTCTTT. Amino acid sequence: CASRYRGRGNTEAFF. Full variable domain (remainder filled in from reference TRBV28 and TRBJ1-1): DVKVTQSSRYLVKRTGEKVFLECVQDMDHENMFWYRQDPGLGLRLIYFSYDVKMKEKGDIPEGYSVSREKKERFSLILESASTNQTSMYLCASRYRGRGNTEAFFGQGTRLTVV.

This clonotype was seen more than once but under ten times. Being one base from a much bigger clone, this may be a read error. The chain links TRBV9 to TRBJ2-2, with a possible D match to TRBD2 (5 bases). In germline, CDR1 is SGDLS, CDR2 YYNGEE. CDR3 length equals 14 residues. The CDR3 reads CASGRVSNTGELSF. The CDR3 nucleotides are TGTGCCAGCGGGAGAGTTTCGAACACCGGGGAGCTGTCTTTT.

This clonotype came up many times. A junction end diverges from the germline sequence, so it may reflect a read error. The chain couples TRBV29-1 to TRBJ2-7, with 9 bases that match TRBD1. Germline V gene sequence: CDR1 SQVTM, CDR2 ANQGSEA. The CDR3 consists of 14 residues. Here the CDR3 reads CSGARTGDVYEQYF. The CDR3 bases are TGTAGCGGCGCGAGGACAGGGGACGTCTACGAGCAGTACTTC.